This T cell receptor beta chain came from a study of human T cells and chemical hapten exposure. What the library attached to individual cDNA molecules were unique molecular identifiers. TCRdb reanalysed the RACE reads using MiXCR and keeps one entry per CDR3 protein. Here the sample spans under 100,000 distinct CDR3 sequences, about 10% being singletons. This clonotype occurred many times. Sample time point: patch test 3, about 24 weeks after DPC sensitization. Treatment meaning: therapeutic diphenylcyclopropenone sensitization with weekly scalp DPC. Sample: whole blood, taken in connection with sensitization to the hapten diphenylcyclopropenone (DPC). This receptor was obtained from a woman aged 45-65 years with alopecia areata. Some clones in this sample may be carry-over from other donors' samples.

Here the CDR3 reads CASSSRTSGNNEQFF. CDR3 nucleotides: TGTGCCAGCAGTTCTCGGACTAGCGGGAACAATGAGCAGTTCTTC. V gene TRBV6-6 combines with J gene TRBJ2-1, with TRBD2 matching over 12 bases. V lost 4 bases and J lost 5; bases outside the gene matches: 3. There are 15 residues in the CDR3. CDR1 MNHNY and CDR2 SVGAGI come from the germline V gene (reference sequence).